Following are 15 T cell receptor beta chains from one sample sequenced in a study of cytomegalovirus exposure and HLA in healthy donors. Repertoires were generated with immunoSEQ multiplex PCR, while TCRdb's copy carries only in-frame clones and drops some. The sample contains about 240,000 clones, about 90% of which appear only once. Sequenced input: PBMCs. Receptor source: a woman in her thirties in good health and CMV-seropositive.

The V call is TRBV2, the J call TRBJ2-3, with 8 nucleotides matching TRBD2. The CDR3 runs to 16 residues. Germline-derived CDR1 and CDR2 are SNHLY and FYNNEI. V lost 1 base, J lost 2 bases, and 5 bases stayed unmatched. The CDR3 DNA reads TGTGCCAGCAGTGAAGGGACTAGCTTTGTCACAGATACGCAGTATTTT. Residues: CASSEGTSFVTDTQYF.

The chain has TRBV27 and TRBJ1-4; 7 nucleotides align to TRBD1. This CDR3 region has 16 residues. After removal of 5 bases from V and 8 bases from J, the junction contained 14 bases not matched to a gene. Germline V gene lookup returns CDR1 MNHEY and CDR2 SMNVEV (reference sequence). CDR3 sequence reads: CASSVYQGGSQEKLFF. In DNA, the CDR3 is TGTGCCAGCAGTGTATATCAGGGGGGCTCACAAGAAAAACTGTTTTTT.

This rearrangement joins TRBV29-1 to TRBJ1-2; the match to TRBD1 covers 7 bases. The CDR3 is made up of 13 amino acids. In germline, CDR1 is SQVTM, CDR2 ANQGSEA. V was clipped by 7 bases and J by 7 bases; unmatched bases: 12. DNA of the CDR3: TGCAGCGGACTAACCGGGACAGAGGTTGGCTACACCTTC. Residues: CSGLTGTEVGYTF.

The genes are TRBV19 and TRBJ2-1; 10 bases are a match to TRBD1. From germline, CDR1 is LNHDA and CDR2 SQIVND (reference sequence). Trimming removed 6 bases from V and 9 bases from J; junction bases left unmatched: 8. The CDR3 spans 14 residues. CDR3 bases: TGTGCCAGTAGCTCTCGACAGGGGGCCGGTGAGCAGTTCTTC. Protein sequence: CASSSRQGAGEQFF.

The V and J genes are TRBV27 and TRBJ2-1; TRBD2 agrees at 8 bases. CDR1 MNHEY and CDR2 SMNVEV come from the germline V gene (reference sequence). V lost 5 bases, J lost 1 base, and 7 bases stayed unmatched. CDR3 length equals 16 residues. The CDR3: CASSLKQRESYNEQFF. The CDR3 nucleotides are TGTGCCAGCAGTCTCAAACAGCGGGAGTCCTACAATGAGCAGTTCTTC.

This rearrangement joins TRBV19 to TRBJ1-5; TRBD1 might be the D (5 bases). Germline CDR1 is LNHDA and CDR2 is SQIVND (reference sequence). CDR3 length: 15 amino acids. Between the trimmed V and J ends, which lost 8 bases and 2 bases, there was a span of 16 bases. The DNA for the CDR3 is TGTGCCAGTCGAGGGAGGGGCCAAGGCAATCAGCCCCAGCATTTT. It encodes CASRGRGQGNQPQHF.

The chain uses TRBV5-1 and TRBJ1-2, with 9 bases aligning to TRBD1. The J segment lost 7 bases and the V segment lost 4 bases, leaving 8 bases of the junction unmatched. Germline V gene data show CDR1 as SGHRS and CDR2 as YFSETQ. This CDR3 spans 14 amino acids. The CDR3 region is CASSPDNRGLGYTF. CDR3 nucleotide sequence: TGCGCCAGCAGCCCCGACAACAGGGGGCTTGGCTACACCTTC.

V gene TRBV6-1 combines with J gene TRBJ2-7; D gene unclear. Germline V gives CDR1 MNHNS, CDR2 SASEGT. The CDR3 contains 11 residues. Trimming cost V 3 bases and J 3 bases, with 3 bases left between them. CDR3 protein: CASSDIYEQYF. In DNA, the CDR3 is TGTGCCAGCAGTGACATCTACGAGCAGTACTTC.

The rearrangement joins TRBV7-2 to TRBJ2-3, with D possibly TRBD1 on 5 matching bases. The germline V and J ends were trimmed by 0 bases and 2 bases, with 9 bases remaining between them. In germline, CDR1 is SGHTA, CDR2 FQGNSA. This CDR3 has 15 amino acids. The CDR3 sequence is CASSLAGLYTDTQYF. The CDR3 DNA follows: TGTGCCAGCAGCTTAGCGGGGCTATACACAGATACGCAGTATTTT.

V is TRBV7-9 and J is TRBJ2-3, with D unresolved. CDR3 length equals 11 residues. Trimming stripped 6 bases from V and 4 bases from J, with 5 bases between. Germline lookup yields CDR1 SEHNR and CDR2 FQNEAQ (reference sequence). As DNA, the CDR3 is TGTGCCAGCAGGTTCGCAGATACGCAGTATTTT. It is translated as CASRFADTQYF.

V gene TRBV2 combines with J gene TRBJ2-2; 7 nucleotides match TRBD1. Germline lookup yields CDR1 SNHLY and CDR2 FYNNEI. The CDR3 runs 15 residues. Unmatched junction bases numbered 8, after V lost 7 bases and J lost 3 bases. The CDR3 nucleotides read TGTGCCAGCAAAGTCGGGACAGCTGACACCGGGGAGCTGTTTTTT. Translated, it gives CASKVGTADTGELFF. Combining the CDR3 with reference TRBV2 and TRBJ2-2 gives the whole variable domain EPEVTQTPSHQVTQMGQEVILRCVPISNHLYFYWYRQILGQKVEFLVSFYNNEISEKSEIFDDQFSVERPDGSNFTLKIRSTKLEDSAMYFCASKVGTADTGELFFGEGSRLTVL.

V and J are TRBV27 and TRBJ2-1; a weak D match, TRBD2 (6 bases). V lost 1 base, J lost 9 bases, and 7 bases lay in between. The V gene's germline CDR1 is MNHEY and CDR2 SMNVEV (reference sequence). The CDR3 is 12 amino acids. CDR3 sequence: CASSLLGGEQFF. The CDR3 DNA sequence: TGTGCCAGCAGTTTATTGGGGGGTGAGCAGTTCTTC.

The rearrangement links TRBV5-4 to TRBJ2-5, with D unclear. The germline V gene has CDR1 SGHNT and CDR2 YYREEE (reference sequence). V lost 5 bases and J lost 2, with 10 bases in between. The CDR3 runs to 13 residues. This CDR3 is CASRRSRQETQYF. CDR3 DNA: TGTGCCAGCAGACGGTCTCGTCAAGAGACCCAGTACTTC. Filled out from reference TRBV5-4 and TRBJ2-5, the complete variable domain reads ETGVTQSPTHLIKTRGQQVTLRCSSQSGHNTVSWYQQALGQGPQFIFQYYREEENGRGNFPPRFSGLQFPNYSSELNVNALELDDSALYLCASRRSRQETQYFGPGTRLLVL.

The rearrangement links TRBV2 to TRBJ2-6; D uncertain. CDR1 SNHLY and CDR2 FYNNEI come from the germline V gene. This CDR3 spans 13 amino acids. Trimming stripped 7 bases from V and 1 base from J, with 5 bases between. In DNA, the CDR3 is TGTGCCAGCATCGAGTCTGGGGCCAACGTCCTGACTTTC. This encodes CASIESGANVLTF. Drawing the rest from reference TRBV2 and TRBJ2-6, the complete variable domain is EPEVTQTPSHQVTQMGQEVILRCVPISNHLYFYWYRQILGQKVEFLVSFYNNEISEKSEIFDDQFSVERPDGSNFTLKIRSTKLEDSAMYFCASIESGANVLTFGAGSRLTVL.

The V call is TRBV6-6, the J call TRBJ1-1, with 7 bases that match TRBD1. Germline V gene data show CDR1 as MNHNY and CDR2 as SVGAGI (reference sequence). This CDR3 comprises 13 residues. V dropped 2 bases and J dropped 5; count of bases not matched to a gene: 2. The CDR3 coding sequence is TGTGCCAGCAGTTACGCAGGGGGAACTGAAGCTTTCTTT. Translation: CASSYAGGTEAFF.